This TCR beta chain was profiled in a study of cytomegalovirus exposure and HLA in healthy donors. Study-wide findings and caveats: Within the data, a cluster of highly shared sequence variants was likely a sequencing artifact. The study designated roughly 160 TCR beta chains cytomegalovirus-associated. The authors assumed roughly uniform sequencing depth across donors for presence/absence analyses.

Vbeta (60) and Jbeta (13) primers were used in the PCR. Sequencing used immunoSEQ multiplex PCR; TCRdb keeps in-frame clones, though not all of them. The top ten hold around 1.3% of the sample, which has fewer than 120,000 clones, about 73% seen once. Germline V gene lookup returns CDR1 SGHAT and CDR2 FQNNGV. Between the trimmed V and J ends, which lost 2 bases and 8 bases, there was a span of 7 bases. CDR3 length equals 12 residues. In regard to this clone: The antigen is unknown.

The receptor was derived from a woman aged 25 to 39 in good health and CMV-seronegative. The V and J genes are TRBV11-2 and TRBJ2-1; D is uncertain. Sample: PBMCs. The DNA for the CDR3 is TGTGCCAGCAGCTTATCTTTTGATGAGCAGTTCTTC. Translation gives CASSLSFDEQFF.